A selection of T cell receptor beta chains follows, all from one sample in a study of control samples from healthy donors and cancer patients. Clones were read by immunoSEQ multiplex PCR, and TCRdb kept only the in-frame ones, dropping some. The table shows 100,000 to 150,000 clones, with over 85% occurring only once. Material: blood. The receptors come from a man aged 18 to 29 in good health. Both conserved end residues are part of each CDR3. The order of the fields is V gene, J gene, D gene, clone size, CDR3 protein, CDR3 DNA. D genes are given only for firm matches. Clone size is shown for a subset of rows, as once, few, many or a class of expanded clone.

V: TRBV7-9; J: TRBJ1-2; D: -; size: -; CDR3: CASSAPGSNYGYTF; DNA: TGTGCCAGCAGCGCCCCGGGCAGTAACTATGGCTACACCTTC
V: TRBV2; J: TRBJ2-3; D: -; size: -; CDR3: CASKESTDTQYF; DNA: TGTGCCAGCAAAGAGAGCACAGATACGCAGTATTTT
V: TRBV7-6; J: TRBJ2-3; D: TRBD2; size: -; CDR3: CASSLVASGGSTDTQYF; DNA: TGTGCCAGCAGCTTAGTGGCTAGCGGGGGGAGCACAGATACGCAGTATTTT
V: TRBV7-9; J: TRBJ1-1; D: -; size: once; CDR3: CASSSSQGNTEAFF; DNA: TGTGCCAGCAGCTCGTCACAGGGGAACACTGAAGCTTTCTTT
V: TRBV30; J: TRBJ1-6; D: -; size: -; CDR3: CACQWEGNNSPLHF; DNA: TGTGCCTGTCAATGGGAGGGGAATAATTCACCCCTCCACTTT
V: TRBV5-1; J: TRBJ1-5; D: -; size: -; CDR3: CASSLEGGQPQHF; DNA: TGCGCCAGCAGCTTGGAGGGGGGTCAGCCCCAGCATTTT
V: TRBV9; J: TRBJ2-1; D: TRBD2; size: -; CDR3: CASSVLAGGSYNEQFF; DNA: TGTGCCAGCAGCGTCCTAGCGGGGGGTTCCTACAATGAGCAGTTCTTC
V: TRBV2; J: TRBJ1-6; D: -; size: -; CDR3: CASSGQANSPLHF; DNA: TGTGCCAGCAGTGGGCAGGCTAATTCACCCCTCCACTTT
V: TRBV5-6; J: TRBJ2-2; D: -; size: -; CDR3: CASSPGLDNTGELFF; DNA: TGTGCCAGCAGCCCTGGGCTAGACAACACCGGGGAGCTGTTTTTT
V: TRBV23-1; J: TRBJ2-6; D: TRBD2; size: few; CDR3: CASSHWEGSGANVLTF; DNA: TGCGCCAGCAGTCATTGGGAGGGCTCTGGGGCCAACGTCCTGACTTTC
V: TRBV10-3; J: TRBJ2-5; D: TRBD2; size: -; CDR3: CAISEKGAGGETQYF; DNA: TGTGCCATCAGTGAGAAGGGGGCGGGGGGGGAGACCCAGTACTTC
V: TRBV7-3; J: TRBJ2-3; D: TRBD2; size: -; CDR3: CASSRTSPTDTQYF; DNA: TGTGCCAGCAGTAGGACTAGCCCCACAGATACGCAGTATTTT
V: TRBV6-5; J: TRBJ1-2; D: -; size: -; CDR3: CASSYSYRNYGYTF; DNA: TGTGCCAGCAGTTACTCGTACAGAAACTATGGCTACACCTTC
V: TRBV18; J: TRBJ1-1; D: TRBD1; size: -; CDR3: CASSQGQGVAEAFF; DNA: TGTGCCAGCTCACAGGGACAGGGGGTGGCTGAAGCTTTCTTT
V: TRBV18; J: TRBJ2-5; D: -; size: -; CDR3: CASSDQETQYF; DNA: TGTGCCAGCTCAGATCAAGAGACCCAGTACTTC
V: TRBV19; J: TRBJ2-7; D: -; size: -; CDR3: CASSILAGAGEQYF; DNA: TGTGCCAGTAGTATTCTCGCGGGGGCCGGCGAGCAGTACTTC
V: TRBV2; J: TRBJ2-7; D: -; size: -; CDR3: CASSGPGSYEQYF; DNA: TGTGCCAGCAGTGGGCCTGGATCCTACGAGCAGTACTTC
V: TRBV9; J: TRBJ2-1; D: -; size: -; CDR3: CASSVEVHPYNEQFF; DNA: TGTGCCAGCAGCGTAGAGGTCCACCCTTACAATGAGCAGTTCTTC
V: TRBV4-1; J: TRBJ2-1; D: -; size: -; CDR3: CASSRTVYNEQFF; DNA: TGCGCCAGCAGCCGGACGGTCTACAATGAGCAGTTCTTC
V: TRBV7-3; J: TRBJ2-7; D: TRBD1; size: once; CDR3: CASSLTGGQDYEQYF; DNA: TGTGCCAGCAGCTTAACAGGAGGACAGGACTACGAGCAGTACTTC
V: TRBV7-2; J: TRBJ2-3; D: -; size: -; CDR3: CASSSTPGGATDTQYF; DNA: TGTGCCAGCAGCTCTACTCCAGGGGGGGCTACGGATACGCAGTATTTT
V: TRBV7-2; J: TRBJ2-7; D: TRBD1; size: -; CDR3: CASSFYRGEQYF; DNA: TGTGCCAGCAGCTTCTACAGGGGCGAGCAGTACTTC
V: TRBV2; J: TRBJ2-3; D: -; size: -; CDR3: CARAQVTPDTQYF; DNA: TGTGCCAGGGCACAGGTGACCCCGGATACGCAGTATTTT
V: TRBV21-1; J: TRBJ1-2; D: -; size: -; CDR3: CASSKERAVYGYTF; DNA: TGTGCCAGCAGCAAAGAGCGTGCAGTCTATGGCTACACCTTC
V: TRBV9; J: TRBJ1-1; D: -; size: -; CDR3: CASSVALNTEAFF; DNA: TGTGCCAGCAGCGTAGCCCTGAACACTGAAGCTTTCTTT
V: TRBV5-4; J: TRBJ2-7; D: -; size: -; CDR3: CASSSGGAGEQYF; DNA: TGTGCCAGCAGTTCAGGGGGGGCAGGCGAGCAGTACTTC
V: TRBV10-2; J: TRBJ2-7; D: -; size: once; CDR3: CASLSRVYEQYF; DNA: TGCGCCAGCTTGTCCCGGGTCTACGAGCAGTACTTC
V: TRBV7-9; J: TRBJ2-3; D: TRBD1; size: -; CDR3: CASSPRDRAMTDTQYF; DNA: TGTGCCAGCAGCCCCCGGGACAGGGCTATGACAGATACGCAGTATTTT
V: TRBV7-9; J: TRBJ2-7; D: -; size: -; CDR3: CASSLGYRPGREQYF; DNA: TGTGCCAGCAGCTTAGGATATCGTCCGGGTCGGGAGCAGTACTTC
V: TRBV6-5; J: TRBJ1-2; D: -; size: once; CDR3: CASSYRQPNYGYTF; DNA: TGTGCCAGCAGTTACAGGCAGCCTAACTATGGCTACACCTTC
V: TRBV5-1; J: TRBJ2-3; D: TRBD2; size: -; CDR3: CASSPAASGGGNTQYF; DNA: TGCGCCAGCAGTCCCGCCGCTAGCGGGGGGGGCAATACGCAGTATTTT
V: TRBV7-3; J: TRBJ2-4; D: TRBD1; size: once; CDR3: CASSSRGQEVAKNIQYF; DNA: TGTGCCAGCAGCTCCCGCGGACAGGAAGTAGCCAAAAACATTCAGTACTTC
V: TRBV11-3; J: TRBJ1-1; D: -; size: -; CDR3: CASSLGAGAEAFF; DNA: TGTGCCAGCAGCCTGGGGGCCGGGGCTGAAGCTTTCTTT